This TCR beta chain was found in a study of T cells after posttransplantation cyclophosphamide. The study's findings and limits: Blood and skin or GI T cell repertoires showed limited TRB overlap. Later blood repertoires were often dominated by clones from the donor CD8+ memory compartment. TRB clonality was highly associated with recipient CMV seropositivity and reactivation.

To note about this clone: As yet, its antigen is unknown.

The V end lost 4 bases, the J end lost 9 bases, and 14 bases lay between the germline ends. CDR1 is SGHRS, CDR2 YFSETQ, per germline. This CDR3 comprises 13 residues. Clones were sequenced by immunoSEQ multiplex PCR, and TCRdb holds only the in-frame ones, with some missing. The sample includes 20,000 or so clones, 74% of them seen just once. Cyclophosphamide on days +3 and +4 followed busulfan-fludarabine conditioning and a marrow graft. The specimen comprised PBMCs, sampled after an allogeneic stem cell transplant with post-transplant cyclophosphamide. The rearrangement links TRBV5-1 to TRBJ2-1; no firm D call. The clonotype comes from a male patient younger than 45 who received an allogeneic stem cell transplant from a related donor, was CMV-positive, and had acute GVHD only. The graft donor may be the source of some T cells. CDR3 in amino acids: CASSPRPGGEQFF. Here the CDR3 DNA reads TGCGCCAGCAGCCCTAGACCCGGCGGTGAGCAGTTCTTC.